Listed below are T cell receptor beta chains from one sample, sequenced in a study of control samples from healthy donors and cancer patients. Profiled with immunoSEQ multiplex PCR; TCRdb holds only in-frame clones, not every one. This table holds 170,000 or so clones, 90% to 95% found once. The sample consisted of blood. All receptors come from a woman under 30 in good health. Each CDR3 is given with its conserved first and last residue. D genes are given only for firm matches. Not all rows give a size; the values are once, few, many and, for expanded clones, a class.

V gene: TRBV11-3; D gene: -; J gene: TRBJ2-6; clone size: -; CDR3 DNA: TGTGCCAGCAGCCTACTAACTGGGGCCAACGTCCTGACTTTC; CDR3 protein: CASSLLTGANVLTF
V gene: TRBV7-2; D gene: -; J gene: TRBJ1-6; clone size: -; CDR3 DNA: TGTGCCAGCAGCTACGTTCAGGGGACCCTCCACTTT; CDR3 protein: CASSYVQGTLHF
V gene: TRBV28; D gene: TRBD1; J gene: TRBJ1-1; clone size: -; CDR3 DNA: TGTGCCAGCAGAGAAGGACAGGGGGCAGGTGAAGCTTTCTTT; CDR3 protein: CASREGQGAGEAFF
V gene: TRBV9; D gene: -; J gene: TRBJ1-6; clone size: -; CDR3 DNA: TGTGCCAGCAGGAGCTACCCACGGACACTTTGGGGGAGCTTTATTTCTTCACCCCTCCACTTT; CDR3 protein: CASRSYPRTLWGSFISSPLHF
V gene: TRBV7-8; D gene: -; J gene: TRBJ1-1; clone size: -; CDR3 DNA: TGTGCCAGCAGCTTAAGACCGACAGGCCCCTCTGAAGCTTTCTTT; CDR3 protein: CASSLRPTGPSEAFF
V gene: TRBV6-2/TRBV6-3; D gene: -; J gene: TRBJ2-7; clone size: once; CDR3 DNA: TGTGCCAGCAGTTACTCCCCAGAGACCTACGAGCAGTACTTC; CDR3 protein: CASSYSPETYEQYF
V gene: TRBV28; D gene: -; J gene: TRBJ1-2; clone size: -; CDR3 DNA: TGTGCCTCGGGTAGGGCAAATGGCTACACCTTC; CDR3 protein: CASGRANGYTF
V gene: TRBV12-5; D gene: -; J gene: TRBJ1-2; clone size: once; CDR3 DNA: TGTGCTAGTGGTTTGGTAGAACACAGGGCCCTCTATGGCTACACCTTC; CDR3 protein: CASGLVEHRALYGYTF
V gene: TRBV28; D gene: -; J gene: TRBJ2-7; clone size: -; CDR3 DNA: TGTGCCAGCAGAAATCTAGACAGCTACGAGCAGTACTTC; CDR3 protein: CASRNLDSYEQYF
V gene: TRBV12-5; D gene: -; J gene: TRBJ1-2; clone size: -; CDR3 DNA: TGTGCTAGTGGTTTGACCGGGACGAACTATGGCTACACCTTC; CDR3 protein: CASGLTGTNYGYTF
V gene: TRBV6-5; D gene: TRBD1; J gene: TRBJ2-7; clone size: -; CDR3 DNA: TGTGCCAGCAGCCTTGGCGAGGACAGGGATGCCGAGCAGTACTTC; CDR3 protein: CASSLGEDRDAEQYF
V gene: TRBV5-6; D gene: -; J gene: TRBJ1-1; clone size: -; CDR3 DNA: TGTGCCAGCAGTCGGCCGACAGTCATGAACACTGAAGCTTTCTTT; CDR3 protein: CASSRPTVMNTEAFF
V gene: TRBV4-3; D gene: -; J gene: TRBJ2-7; clone size: once; CDR3 DNA: TGCGCCAGCAGCCAAGATCATGGAGGTTCCCTCTCCTACGAGCAGTACTTC; CDR3 protein: CASSQDHGGSLSYEQYF
V gene: TRBV3-1/TRBV3-2; D gene: -; J gene: TRBJ1-6; clone size: once; CDR3 DNA: TGTGCCAGCTCCGAAAGGGGACATAATTCACCCCTCCACTTT; CDR3 protein: CASSERGHNSPLHF
V gene: TRBV7-9; D gene: TRBD1; J gene: TRBJ1-1; clone size: -; CDR3 DNA: TGTGCCAGCAGCGCTTTGGACAGGGGAGCTTTCTTT; CDR3 protein: CASSALDRGAFF
V gene: TRBV28; D gene: -; J gene: TRBJ1-6; clone size: -; CDR3 DNA: TGTGCCAGCACTTCAGGGAATTCACCCCTCCACTTT; CDR3 protein: CASTSGNSPLHF
V gene: TRBV5-1; D gene: -; J gene: TRBJ2-5; clone size: -; CDR3 DNA: TGCGCCAGCAGCTTGGATCAGGGACTGAAGACCCAGTACTTC; CDR3 protein: CASSLDQGLKTQYF
V gene: TRBV10-3; D gene: -; J gene: TRBJ2-5; clone size: -; CDR3 DNA: TGTGCCATCAGACCTAGCGCCGGCCAAGAGACCCAGTACTTC; CDR3 protein: CAIRPSAGQETQYF
V gene: TRBV6-5; D gene: -; J gene: TRBJ2-2; clone size: -; CDR3 DNA: TGTGCCAGCAGTAGGGACGGGGAGCTGTTTTTT; CDR3 protein: CASSRDGELFF
V gene: TRBV19; D gene: TRBD2; J gene: TRBJ2-1; clone size: -; CDR3 DNA: TGTGCCAGTAGTATCGGGACTAGCGGGTCCTACAATGAGCAGTTCTTC; CDR3 protein: CASSIGTSGSYNEQFF
V gene: TRBV7-9; D gene: -; J gene: TRBJ2-1; clone size: -; CDR3 DNA: TGTGCCAGCAGCTTATTCGGCGATAGCGATGAGCAGTTCTTC; CDR3 protein: CASSLFGDSDEQFF
V gene: TRBV4-3; D gene: -; J gene: TRBJ1-5; clone size: -; CDR3 DNA: TGCGCCAGCAGCCAAGATGTCACTGTCCGGCCCCAGCATTTT; CDR3 protein: CASSQDVTVRPQHF
V gene: TRBV5-1; D gene: -; J gene: TRBJ2-7; clone size: -; CDR3 DNA: TGCGCCAGCAGCTTGGAGAAGAGCTCCTACGAGCAGTACTTC; CDR3 protein: CASSLEKSSYEQYF
V gene: TRBV7-3; D gene: -; J gene: TRBJ2-2; clone size: once; CDR3 DNA: TGTGCCAGCAGCCCTACGGGGCGCTCGAACACCGGGGAGCTGTTTTTT; CDR3 protein: CASSPTGRSNTGELFF
V gene: TRBV7-9; D gene: TRBD2; J gene: TRBJ2-1; clone size: -; CDR3 DNA: TGTGCCAGCAGCTTTAGCGGGAGCGTAGCCAATGAGCAGTTCTTC; CDR3 protein: CASSFSGSVANEQFF
V gene: TRBV19; D gene: TRBD1; J gene: TRBJ1-4; clone size: -; CDR3 DNA: TGTGCCAGTAGCGACTGGGACAGGGGGGAAAAACTGTTTTTT; CDR3 protein: CASSDWDRGEKLFF
V gene: TRBV24-1; D gene: TRBD1; J gene: TRBJ2-3; clone size: -; CDR3 DNA: TGTGCCACCAGTGATGCGGACAGGGTGGGTGTAGATACGCAGTATTTT; CDR3 protein: CATSDADRVGVDTQYF
V gene: TRBV20-1; D gene: TRBD2; J gene: TRBJ2-7; clone size: -; CDR3 DNA: TGCAGTGCTAGTGAAGCGGGACCCTCCTACGAGCAGTACTTC; CDR3 protein: CSASEAGPSYEQYF
V gene: TRBV7-3; D gene: TRBD2; J gene: TRBJ2-7; clone size: -; CDR3 DNA: TGTGCCAGCACCGATGTACCGGGGGGCGAGCAGTACTTC; CDR3 protein: CASTDVPGGEQYF
V gene: TRBV6-5; D gene: -; J gene: TRBJ1-5; clone size: -; CDR3 DNA: TGTGCCAGCAGTTACGATAGCAATCAGCCCCAGCATTTT; CDR3 protein: CASSYDSNQPQHF
V gene: TRBV10-3; D gene: -; J gene: TRBJ1-1; clone size: -; CDR3 DNA: TGTGCCATCAGTGAGTCCGGACCAATGAACACTGAAGCTTTCTTT; CDR3 protein: CAISESGPMNTEAFF
V gene: TRBV19; D gene: TRBD1; J gene: TRBJ2-5; clone size: -; CDR3 DNA: TGTGCCAGTAGTACACCGACAGGGGTAGGGTTGGAGACCCAGTACTTC; CDR3 protein: CASSTPTGVGLETQYF
V gene: TRBV9; D gene: -; J gene: TRBJ1-1; clone size: -; CDR3 DNA: TGTGCCAGCAACCTGGACGGGATTGATCAACTTGAAGCTTTCTTT; CDR3 protein: CASNLDGIDQLEAFF
V gene: TRBV3-1/TRBV3-2; D gene: TRBD1; J gene: TRBJ1-6; clone size: once; CDR3 DNA: TGTGCCAGCAGCCAAGGGACAGGGCTTTCACCCCTCCACTTT; CDR3 protein: CASSQGTGLSPLHF
V gene: TRBV11-2; D gene: -; J gene: TRBJ2-5; clone size: few; CDR3 DNA: TGTGCCAGCAGCTTAGATGGGGTGGTTTACAGAATTCAAGAGACCCAGTACTTC; CDR3 protein: CASSLDGVVYRIQETQYF